Below, 2 T cell receptor beta chains from the same sample are listed, as sequenced in a study of T cell responses to AZD1222 COVID-19 vaccine. Libraries were prepared by immunoSEQ multiplex PCR; TCRdb keeps only in-frame clonotypes and omits some of them. The sample carries about 140,000 clones, roughly 88% recorded once. The specimen comprised peripheral blood, sampled on day 0 of AZD1222 vaccination. All receptors derive from an adult in good health.

The J gene is TRBJ1-1, the V gene TRBV12-3 or TRBV12-4; D remains unclear. The CDR3 sequence is 11 residues long. With 3 bases removed from V and 6 bases from J, the gap between germline ends came to 5 bases. CDR3 sequence: CASSLESEAFF. The CDR3 coding sequence is TGTGCCAGCAGTTTGGAATCTGAAGCTTTCTTT.

The V call is TRBV10-2, the J call TRBJ2-7; D is perhaps TRBD1 or TRBD2 (6 bases each). This CDR3 has 14 residues. V dropped 4 bases and J dropped 3 bases, with 13 bases sitting between them. Germline V lookup: CDR1 WSHSY, CDR2 SAAADI. CDR3 sequence (DNA): TGCGCCAGCAGTGGGGGGGCGGGGTACTACGAGCAGTACTTC. It specifies CASSGGAGYYEQYF.